This TCR beta chain was recovered during a study of blood T cells in healthy people across ages. PCR was performed a second time for roughly 6 to 12 cycles using a sample-barcoded 5' primer and a J-beta primer mix. A single record per CDR3 protein comes from TCRdb applying MiXCR to the 5' RACE reads. This table has 540,000 or so distinct CDR3 sequences, around 48% appearing once. The TCR was taken from an elderly man in good health. The sequencing sample was made of blood.

CDR3: CASSLYGSGGENTEAFF. Here the CDR3 DNA reads TGCGCCAGCAGCTTGTATGGGTCCGGGGGCGAGAACACTGAAGCTTTCTTT. The chain combines TRBV5-1 with TRBJ1-1; possibly TRBD1 for D (6 bases). The CDR3 extends over 17 amino acids. Trimming removed 1 base at V and 1 base at J, with 17 bases between. Germline CDR1 is SGHRS and CDR2 is YFSETQ. The variable domain in full, with the rest retrieved from reference TRBV5-1 and TRBJ1-1, is KAGVTQTPRYLIKTRGQQVTLSCSPISGHRSVSWYQQTPGQGLQFLFEYFSETQRNKGNFPGRFSGRQFSNSRSEMNVSTLELGDSALYLCASSLYGSGGENTEAFFGQGTRLTVV.